This passage covers 2 T cell receptor beta chains from one sample sequenced in a study of technical replicates of blood from a handful of donors. The assay was immunoSEQ multiplex PCR, and TCRdb's table has in-frame clones only and misses some. The sample lists around 84,000 clones; about 98% were seen once. The sequencing input was T cells isolated from PBMCs. The receptors were gathered from a human donor in good health.

This chain links TRBV2 with TRBJ1-4; 7 nucleotides line up with TRBD1. CDR3 length: 17 residues. The V gene end was trimmed by 4 bases and the J gene end by 5 bases; junction bases not matched to a gene: 13. Looked up from germline, CDR1 is SNHLY and CDR2 is FYNNEI. The CDR3 DNA follows: TGTGCCAGCAGTGCGACAGGGCTGAGCGATCTCAATGAAAAACTGTTTTTT. Translating it yields CASSATGLSDLNEKLFF.

This sequence joins TRBV6-5 and TRBJ2-7, with 7 nucleotides matching TRBD1. This CDR3 is 14 amino acids long. CDR1 and CDR2 from the germline V gene are MNHEY and SVGAGI. With 6 bases clipped from V and 3 bases from J, the junction kept 8 bases outside the gene matches. CDR3 protein: CASSLGQLDYEQYF. The CDR3 region has the DNA TGTGCCAGCAGCCTGGGACAGTTAGACTACGAGCAGTACTTC.